The next 27 T cell receptor beta chains were all read from a single sample in a study of shared clonotypes between healthy human individuals (dated by TCRdb to the early 2020s). CD8 naive samples were CD45RO-negative cells positively selected for CCR7, giving a CD45RA+CCR7+ population that excluded TemRA cells. The library relied on the immunoSEQ multiplex PCR assay. TCRdb took over this immuneACCESS table, retaining in-frame rearrangements with V and J assigned. Such tables are incomplete; in checked studies, under half of the missing clones stem from an unresolved V gene, and the remainder is unexplained. In all, the sample holds 800,000 to 950,000 clones, and about 96% of those were seen once. The biggest ten clones account for 0.2% to 0.25% of the sample. The sample comprised naive CD8+ T cells sorted from blood. The cell subset or site label, as the study defines it: CD45RA+CCR7+. The receptors stem from a young man in good health.

The chain combines TRBV19 with TRBJ2-7; no definite D call. The ends were cut back, 4 bases at V and 5 bases at J, with 15 bases in the middle. The germline CDR1 and CDR2 sequences are LNHDA and SQIVND (reference sequence). The CDR3 consists of 14 residues. This CDR3 reads CASSTHTAENEQYF. Written as DNA, the CDR3 is TGTGCCAGTAGTACCCATACAGCTGAGAACGAGCAGTACTTC.

V usage is TRBV29-1 and J usage is TRBJ2-1, with 8 bases lining up with TRBD2. The CDR3 loop spans 15 amino acids. J lost 4 bases, V lost 0 bases, and 5 bases had no gene match. The germline CDR1 and CDR2 sequences are SQVTM and ANQGSEA. The CDR3 DNA sequence: TGCAGCGTTGAAGAAATCAGCGGGAGTTACAATGAGCAGTTCTTC. This gives the protein CSVEEISGSYNEQFF.

The chain carries TRBV14 and TRBJ1-4; no definite D call. Trimming took 3 bases from V and 8 from J, leaving 7 bases between them. The length of the CDR3 is 12 residues. Per the germline V gene, CDR1 is SGHDN and CDR2 is FVKESK. CDR3 region: CASSQGFEKLFF. The CDR3 region has the DNA TGTGCCAGCAGCCAGGGATTCGAAAAACTGTTTTTT.

This clone was recorded only once. The chain joins TRBV5-6 to TRBJ2-1; D might be TRBD2 (5 bases). Trimming stripped 0 bases from V and 10 bases from J, with 14 bases between. The germline CDR1 and CDR2 sequences are SGHDT and YYEEEE. CDR3 length equals 14 residues. DNA of the CDR3: TGTGCCAGCAGCTTGGCCGGGAACTTAGTGGAGCAGTTCTTC. Its protein is CASSLAGNLVEQFF.

In this sample, this clone turned up once. The chain recombines TRBV2 with TRBJ1-5, with a tentative D call TRBD1 (5 bases). Germline lookup yields CDR1 SNHLY and CDR2 FYNNEI. Trimming left V 5 bases short and J 6 bases short, with 14 bases between. The CDR3 runs to 14 residues. This CDR3 is CASSPGGDRQPQHF. The CDR3 DNA reads as TGTGCCAGCAGTCCCGGGGGTGATCGTCAGCCCCAGCATTTT.

This clone was detected only once. J is TRBJ2-7 and V is TRBV2, with 9 positions matching TRBD2. CDR1 SNHLY and CDR2 FYNNEI come from the germline V gene. V was clipped by 4 bases and J by 1 base; unmatched bases: 5. This CDR3 has 15 residues. CDR3 protein: CASSARLAESYEQYF. CDR3 in DNA: TGTGCCAGCAGTGCCAGACTAGCGGAATCCTACGAGCAGTACTTC.

The J gene is TRBJ1-1, the V gene TRBV6-5; no definite D call. The V and J ends lost 0 bases and 1 base respectively, with 9 bases between them. This CDR3 comprises 15 residues. Germline V CDR1 and CDR2: MNHEY, SVGAGI. The CDR3 nucleotides read TGTGCCAGCAGTTACTCGTTCGGGCGGAACACTGAAGCTTTCTTT. This codes for CASSYSFGRNTEAFF.

This clone came up once. The chain uses TRBV4-1 and TRBJ2-1; D may correspond to TRBD1 or TRBD2 (5 bases each). This CDR3 spans 15 amino acids. CDR1 is MGHRA, CDR2 YSYEKL, per germline. The germline V and J ends were trimmed by 1 base and 9 bases, with 16 bases remaining between them. The CDR3 DNA sequence: TGCGCCAGCAGCCAAGGGGTGGGGACGGGTGGTGAGCAGTTCTTC. Translated: CASSQGVGTGGEQFF.

V usage is TRBV5-4 and J usage is TRBJ2-1; D ambiguous. The V and J ends lost 2 bases and 6 bases respectively, with 9 bases between them. Germline CDR1 reads SGHNT; CDR2 reads YYREEE (reference sequence). The CDR3 runs to 13 residues. The CDR3 DNA reads as TGTGCCAGCAGCTTATCGATCCCCAATGAGCAGTTCTTC. It codes for CASSLSIPNEQFF.

This clone was detected once. DNA for the CDR3: TGTGCCAGCAGAGGGCAGGTAGATGAAAAACTGTTTTTT. Translation gives CASRGQVDEKLFF. The chain joins TRBV27 to TRBJ1-4; the D is unclear. V was trimmed by 6 bases and J by 6 bases, leaving 11 bases between them. The CDR3 is made up of 13 amino acids. Germline-derived CDR1 and CDR2 are MNHEY and SMNVEV (reference sequence).

The J gene is TRBJ1-5, the V gene TRBV27; D uncertain. The ends were cut back, 2 bases at V and 5 bases at J, with 10 bases in the middle. Germline V gene lookup returns CDR1 MNHEY and CDR2 SMNVEV (reference sequence). This CDR3 region has 14 residues. In nucleotides, the CDR3 is TGTGCCAGCAGTTTAGGGGTCCAAGATCAGCCCCAGCATTTT. It encodes CASSLGVQDQPQHF.

The chain employs TRBV2 and TRBJ1-1, with D maybe TRBD1 (6 bases). The V end was cut by 6 bases, the J end by 1 base, with 24 bases between. The CDR3 spans 18 residues. The V gene's germline CDR1 is SNHLY and CDR2 FYNNEI. CDR3 sequence: CASSIPLGGGDWNTEAFF. The CDR3 nucleotides read TGTGCCAGCAGCATACCTCTGGGAGGGGGGGATTGGAACACTGAAGCTTTCTTT.

The gene calls are TRBV27 and TRBJ1-3, with D possibly TRBD1 on 5 matching bases. V was cut by 6 bases and J by 0 bases, with 9 bases left in between. CDR1 is MNHEY and CDR2 is SMNVEV in the germline V gene (reference sequence). CDR3 size: 14 residues. The DNA of the CDR3 is TGTGCCAGCAGGGGACTTGGCTCTGGAAACACCATATATTTT. The encoded protein is CASRGLGSGNTIYF.

The rearrangement uses TRBV25-1 and TRBJ1-2; D remains ambiguous. Deletions cut 1 base from V and 4 bases from J, with 4 bases between. From germline, CDR1 is MGHDK and CDR2 SYGVNS. The CDR3 contains 12 residues. The CDR3 here is CASSESGYGYTF. The CDR3 DNA is TGTGCCAGCAGTGAATCAGGCTATGGCTACACCTTC.

The chain couples TRBV5-1 to TRBJ1-4; D perhaps matches TRBD1 (6 bases). Germline CDR1 SGHRS, CDR2 YFSETQ. V lost 5 bases to trimming and J lost 3 bases, with 17 bases between them. There are 16 residues in the CDR3. The CDR3: CASRHTGMSANEKLFF. Here the CDR3 DNA reads TGCGCCAGCAGACATACAGGGATGTCGGCTAATGAAAAACTGTTTTTT.

The rearrangement links TRBV9 to TRBJ1-2, with D possibly being TRBD1 (5 bases). Trimming left V 6 bases short and J 4 bases short, with 10 bases between. The CDR3 length is 12 residues. The germline CDR1 and CDR2 sequences are SGDLS and YYNGEE. The CDR3 nucleotides read TGTGCCAGCAAAGGGGACGTCTATGGCTACACCTTC. Amino acids: CASKGDVYGYTF.

Points on this clone: The identical CDR3 is also encoded by other nucleotide sequences in the sample. J is TRBJ1-5 and V is TRBV9; D is unclear. Germline values: CDR1 SGDLS, CDR2 YYNGEE. There are 14 residues in the CDR3. V shed 0 bases and J shed 0 bases, with 4 bases lying between them. CDR3 DNA sequence: TGTGCCAGCAGCGTAGGGAGTAGCAATCAGCCCCAGCATTTT. This encodes CASSVGSSNQPQHF. Full variable domain (missing parts from reference TRBV9 and TRBJ1-5): DSGVTQTPKHLITATGQRVTLRCSPRSGDLSVYWYQQSLDQGLQFLIQYYNGEERAKGNILERFSAQQFPDLHSELNLSSLELGDSALYFCASSVGSSNQPQHFGDGTRLSIL.

The chain has TRBV30 and TRBJ2-7; 10 bases match TRBD1. The length of the CDR3 is 14 residues. Per the germline V gene, CDR1 is GTSNPN and CDR2 is SVGIG (reference sequence). J lost 6 bases, V lost 4 bases, and 9 bases had no gene match. The CDR3 spells CAWNEGTGAGEQYF. CDR3 in DNA: TGTGCCTGGAACGAGGGGACAGGGGCAGGCGAGCAGTACTTC.

This clone was seen just once. V gene TRBV19 combines with J gene TRBJ2-2; D is perhaps TRBD2 (6 bases). Germline-derived CDR1 and CDR2 are LNHDA and SQIVND (reference sequence). Deletions cut 0 bases from V and 5 bases from J, with 16 bases between. The CDR3 is 17 amino acids. The CDR3 is CASSIDLRDLETGELFF. CDR3 nucleotide sequence: TGTGCCAGTAGTATAGATCTGCGGGATCTAGAGACCGGGGAGCTGTTTTTT. The full variable domain, with the rest looked up from reference TRBV19 and TRBJ2-2, is DGGITQSPKYLFRKEGQNVTLSCEQNLNHDAMYWYRQDPGQGLRLIYYSQIVNDFQKGDIAEGYSVSREKKESFPLTVTSAQKNPTAFYLCASSIDLRDLETGELFFGEGSRLTVL.

J is TRBJ2-5 and V is TRBV7-2, with 8 bases fitting TRBD2. CDR1 SGHTA and CDR2 FQGNSA come from the germline V gene. The junction had 11 bases not matched to a gene; V was cut back by 2 bases and J by 3 bases. This CDR3 is 17 amino acids long. This CDR3 reads CASSLPTSGVPKETQYF. The CDR3 coding sequence is TGTGCCAGCAGCTTACCCACTAGCGGTGTCCCAAAAGAGACCCAGTACTTC.

This chain connects TRBV11-2 to TRBJ2-1, with a possible D match to TRBD2 (5 bases). The CDR3 covers 12 residues. V lost 5 bases to trimming and J lost 9 bases, with 11 bases between them. Germline V gene data show CDR1 as SGHAT and CDR2 as FQNNGV. The CDR3 bases are TGTGCCAGCAGCCCCACGGGGTCTGAGCAGTTCTTC. Translation gives CASSPTGSEQFF.

This chain links TRBV7-9 with TRBJ2-7; D is tentatively TRBD1 or TRBD2 (5 bases each). The germline V gene has CDR1 SEHNR and CDR2 FQNEAQ (reference sequence). The CDR3 extends over 19 amino acids. V gave up 2 bases and J gave up 2 bases, with 25 bases separating them. CDR3 region: CASSLNPGTHRTGTYEQYF. The CDR3, as DNA: TGTGCCAGCAGCTTAAATCCCGGGACGCATCGCACCGGTACCTACGAGCAGTACTTC.

The chain recombines TRBV11-2 with TRBJ1-5; D gene uncertain. The length of the CDR3 is 17 residues. V was pared by 0 bases and J by 9 bases, with 21 bases between. Germline CDR1 SGHAT, CDR2 FQNNGV. CDR3 sequence reads: CASSLDLPDGGRRPQHF. The CDR3 DNA is TGTGCCAGCAGCTTAGATCTGCCGGACGGTGGCCGAAGGCCCCAGCATTTT.

The chain is built from TRBV6-6 and TRBJ2-1; D is tentatively TRBD1 or TRBD2 (5 bases each). Trimming shortened V by 7 bases and J by 10 bases, and 14 bases separated the two germline ends. From germline, CDR1 is MNHNY and CDR2 SVGAGI (reference sequence). This CDR3 comprises 12 residues. In nucleotides, the CDR3 is TGTGCCAGCACCCTGGCCAGGGAGGAGCAGTTCTTC. Translated, it gives CASTLAREEQFF.

The genes are TRBV6-1 and TRBJ1-5; D possibly corresponds to TRBD1 (5 bases). Per the germline V gene, CDR1 is MNHNS and CDR2 is SASEGT. V was shortened by 1 base and J by 4 bases, with 11 bases between the two germline ends. The CDR3 is 15 amino acids. CDR3 loop: CASSEDQGRNQPQHF. In DNA, the CDR3 is TGTGCCAGCAGTGAAGACCAGGGAAGGAATCAGCCCCAGCATTTT.

The chain links TRBV15 to TRBJ2-3; 15 positions agree with TRBD2. Trimming at V came to 3 bases and at J to 1 base, leaving 8 bases not matched to a gene. The CDR3 covers 19 residues. The V gene's germline CDR1 is LNHNV and CDR2 YYDKDF (reference sequence). This CDR3 reads CATSSWGLAGGGGTDTQYF. CDR3 in DNA: TGTGCCACCAGCAGCTGGGGACTAGCGGGAGGAGGTGGCACAGATACGCAGTATTTT.

The rearrangement uses TRBV4-3 and TRBJ2-2; 8 positions agree with TRBD2. Trimming cost V 0 bases and J 6 bases; bases outside gene matches: 12. CDR3 size: 18 residues. Germline V gives CDR1 LGHNA, CDR2 YSLEER. The CDR3 DNA follows: TGCGCCAGCAGCCAAGAACCCCTGGGAGCGGGAGCTTCCGGGGAGCTGTTTTTT. Amino acid sequence: CASSQEPLGAGASGELFF.